This TCR beta chain was found in a study of human T cells and chemical hapten exposure. Specified time point: pre-sensitization, week 0. The sample's treatment: therapeutic diphenylcyclopropenone sensitization with weekly scalp DPC. Between the trimmed V and J ends, which lost 5 bases and 6 bases, there was a span of 15 bases. From germline, CDR1 is SGHTA and CDR2 FQGNSA. The length of the CDR3 is 14 residues. TCRdb re-analysed the RACE reads in MiXCR, keeping a single row per CDR3 protein. The data hold about 51,000 distinct CDR3 sequences, with about 9% observed a single time. The J gene is TRBJ2-3, the V gene TRBV7-2; D possibly corresponds to TRBD2 (6 bases). The sequence was obtained from a woman in her thirties or forties with alopecia areata. Some clones in this sample may be carry-over from other donors' samples. Source: whole blood, taken in connection with sensitization to the hapten diphenylcyclopropenone (DPC). The CDR3 region has the DNA TGTGCCAGCAGCCGTGCCACTAGCTCTGATACGCAGTATTTT. Translation gives CASSRATSSDTQYF.